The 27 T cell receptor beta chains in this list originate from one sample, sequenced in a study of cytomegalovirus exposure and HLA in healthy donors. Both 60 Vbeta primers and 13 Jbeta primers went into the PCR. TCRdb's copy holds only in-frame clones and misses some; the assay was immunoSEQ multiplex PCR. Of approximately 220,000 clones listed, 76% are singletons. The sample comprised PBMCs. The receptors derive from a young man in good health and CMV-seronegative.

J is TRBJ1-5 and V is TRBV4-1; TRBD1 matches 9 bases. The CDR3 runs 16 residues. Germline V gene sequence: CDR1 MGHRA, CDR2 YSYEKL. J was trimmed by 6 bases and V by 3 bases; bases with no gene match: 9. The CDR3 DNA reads TGCGCCAGCAGCCAGGATACCGGGACAGGGCTTCAGCCCCAGCATTTT. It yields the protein CASSQDTGTGLQPQHF.

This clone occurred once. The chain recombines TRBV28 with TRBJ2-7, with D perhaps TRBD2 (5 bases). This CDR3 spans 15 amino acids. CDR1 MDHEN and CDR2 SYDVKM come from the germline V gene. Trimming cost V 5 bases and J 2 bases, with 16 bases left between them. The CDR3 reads CASSPPGLGTYEQYF. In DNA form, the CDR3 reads TGTGCCAGCAGTCCTCCCGGACTGGGAACCTACGAGCAGTACTTC.

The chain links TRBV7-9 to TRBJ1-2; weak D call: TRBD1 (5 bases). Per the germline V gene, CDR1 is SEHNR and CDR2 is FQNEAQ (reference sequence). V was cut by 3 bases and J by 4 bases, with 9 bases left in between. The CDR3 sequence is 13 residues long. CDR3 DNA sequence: TGTGCCAGCAGCTTCCCGGGACTCTATGGCTACACCTTC. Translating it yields CASSFPGLYGYTF.

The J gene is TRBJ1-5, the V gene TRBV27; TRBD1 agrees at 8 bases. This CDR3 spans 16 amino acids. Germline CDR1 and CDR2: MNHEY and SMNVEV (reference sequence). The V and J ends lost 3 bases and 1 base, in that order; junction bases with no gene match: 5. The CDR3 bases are TGTGCCAGCAGTTTCTCGGACAGGGAAAGCAATCAGCCCCAGCATTTT. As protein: CASSFSDRESNQPQHF.

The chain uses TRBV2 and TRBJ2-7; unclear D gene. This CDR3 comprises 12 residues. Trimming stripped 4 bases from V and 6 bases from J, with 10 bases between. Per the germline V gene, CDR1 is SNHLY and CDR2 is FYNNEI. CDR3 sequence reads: CASSGVSAEQYF. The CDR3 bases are TGTGCCAGCAGTGGCGTAAGCGCCGAGCAGTACTTC.

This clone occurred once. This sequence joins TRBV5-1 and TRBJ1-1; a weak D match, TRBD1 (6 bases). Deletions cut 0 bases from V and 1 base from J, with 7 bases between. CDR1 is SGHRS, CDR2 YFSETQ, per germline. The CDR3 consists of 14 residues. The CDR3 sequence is CASSLGTANTEAFF. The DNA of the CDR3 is TGCGCCAGCAGCTTGGGGACAGCGAACACTGAAGCTTTCTTT.

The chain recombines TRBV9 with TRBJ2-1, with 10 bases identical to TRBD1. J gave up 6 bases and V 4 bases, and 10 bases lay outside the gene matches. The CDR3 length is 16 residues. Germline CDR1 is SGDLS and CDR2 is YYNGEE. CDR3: CASSLLPGQGSNEQFF. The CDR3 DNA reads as TGTGCCAGCAGCCTCCTCCCGGGACAGGGGTCCAATGAGCAGTTCTTC.

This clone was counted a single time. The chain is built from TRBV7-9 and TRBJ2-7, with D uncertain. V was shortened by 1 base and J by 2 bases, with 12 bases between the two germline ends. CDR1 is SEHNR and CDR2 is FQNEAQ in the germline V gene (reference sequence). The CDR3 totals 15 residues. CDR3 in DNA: TGTGCCAGCAGCTTAGGAGCAGGAATCCCCTACGAGCAGTACTTC. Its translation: CASSLGAGIPYEQYF.

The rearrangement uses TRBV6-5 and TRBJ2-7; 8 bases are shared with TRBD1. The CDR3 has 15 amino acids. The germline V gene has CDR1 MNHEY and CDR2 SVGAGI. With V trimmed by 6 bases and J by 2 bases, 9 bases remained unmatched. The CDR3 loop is CASSLRAGGPYEQYF. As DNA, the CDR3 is TGTGCCAGCAGCCTGCGGGCAGGGGGCCCCTACGAGCAGTACTTC.

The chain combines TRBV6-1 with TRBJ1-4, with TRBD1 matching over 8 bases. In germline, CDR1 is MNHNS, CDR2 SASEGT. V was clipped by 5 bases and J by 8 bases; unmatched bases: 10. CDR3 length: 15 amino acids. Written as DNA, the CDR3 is TGTGCCAGCAGTTCTCAGGGGGCGCTGAAAGAAAAACTGTTTTTT. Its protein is CASSSQGALKEKLFF.

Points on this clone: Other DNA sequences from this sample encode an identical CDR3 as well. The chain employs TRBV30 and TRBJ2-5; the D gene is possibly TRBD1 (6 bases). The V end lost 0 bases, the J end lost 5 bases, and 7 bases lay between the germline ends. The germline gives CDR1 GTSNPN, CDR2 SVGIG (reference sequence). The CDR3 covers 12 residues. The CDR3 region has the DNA TGTGCCTGGAGTGTCCAGGGGGAGACCCAGTACTTC. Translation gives CAWSVQGETQYF.

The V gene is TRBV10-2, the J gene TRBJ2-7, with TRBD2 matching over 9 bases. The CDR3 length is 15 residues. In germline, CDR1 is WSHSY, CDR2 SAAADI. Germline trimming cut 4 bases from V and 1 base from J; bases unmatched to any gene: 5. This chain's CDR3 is CASSGTSAQSYEQYF. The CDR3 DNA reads TGCGCCAGCAGTGGGACTAGCGCTCAATCCTACGAGCAGTACTTC.

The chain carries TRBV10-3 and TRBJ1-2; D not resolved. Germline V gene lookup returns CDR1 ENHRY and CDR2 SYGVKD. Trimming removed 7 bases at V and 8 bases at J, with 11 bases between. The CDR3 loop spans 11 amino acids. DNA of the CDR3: TGTGCCATCAATGGAGGCTCCGGCTACACCTTC. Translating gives CAINGGSGYTF.

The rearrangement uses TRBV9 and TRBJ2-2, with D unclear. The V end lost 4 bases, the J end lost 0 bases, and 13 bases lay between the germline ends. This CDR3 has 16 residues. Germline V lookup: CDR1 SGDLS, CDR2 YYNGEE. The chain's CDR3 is CASSPTLSTNTGELFF. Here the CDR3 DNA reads TGTGCCAGCAGCCCCACGTTGAGTACGAACACCGGGGAGCTGTTTTTT.

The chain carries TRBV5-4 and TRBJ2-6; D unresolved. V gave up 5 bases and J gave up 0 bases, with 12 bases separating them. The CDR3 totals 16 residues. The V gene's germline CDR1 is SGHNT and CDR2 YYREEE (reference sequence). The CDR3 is CASREVPNSGANVLTF. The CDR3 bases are TGTGCCAGCAGAGAAGTTCCTAACTCTGGGGCCAACGTCCTGACTTTC.

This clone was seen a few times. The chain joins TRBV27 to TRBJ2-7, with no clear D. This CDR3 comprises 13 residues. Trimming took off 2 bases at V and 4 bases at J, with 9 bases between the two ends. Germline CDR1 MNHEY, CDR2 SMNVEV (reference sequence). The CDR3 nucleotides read TGTGCCAGCAGTTTACAATACGGGTACGAGCAGTACTTC. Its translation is CASSLQYGYEQYF.

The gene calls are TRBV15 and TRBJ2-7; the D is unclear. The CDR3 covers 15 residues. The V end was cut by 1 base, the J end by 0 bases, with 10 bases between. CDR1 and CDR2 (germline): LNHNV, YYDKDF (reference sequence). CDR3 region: CATSRVSPSSYEQYF. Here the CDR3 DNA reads TGTGCCACCAGCAGAGTAAGTCCGAGCTCCTACGAGCAGTACTTC. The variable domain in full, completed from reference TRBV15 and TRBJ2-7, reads DAMVIQNPRYQVTQFGKPVTLSCSQTLNHNVMYWYQQKSSQAPKLLFHYYDKDFNNEADTPDNFQSRRPNTSFCFLDIRSPGLGDTAMYLCATSRVSPSSYEQYFGPGTRLTVT.

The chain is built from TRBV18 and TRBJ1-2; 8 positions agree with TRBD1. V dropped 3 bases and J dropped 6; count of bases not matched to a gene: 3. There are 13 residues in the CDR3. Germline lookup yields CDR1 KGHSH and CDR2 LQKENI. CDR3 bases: TGTGCCAGCTCACCCGGACAGGGTGATGGCTACACCTTC. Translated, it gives CASSPGQGDGYTF.

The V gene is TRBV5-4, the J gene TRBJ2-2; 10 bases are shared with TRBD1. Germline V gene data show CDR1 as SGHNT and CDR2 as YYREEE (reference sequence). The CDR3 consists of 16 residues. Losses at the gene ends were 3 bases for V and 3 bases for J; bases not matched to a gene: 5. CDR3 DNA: TGTGCCAGCAGCTCCAGGGACAGGGGAGACACCGGGGAGCTGTTTTTT. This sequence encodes CASSSRDRGDTGELFF.

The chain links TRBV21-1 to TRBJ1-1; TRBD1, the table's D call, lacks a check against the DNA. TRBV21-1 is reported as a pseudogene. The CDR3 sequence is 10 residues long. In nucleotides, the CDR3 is TGTGCGCCAGGCGTGGGTGAAGCTTTCTTT. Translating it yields CAPGVGEAFF.

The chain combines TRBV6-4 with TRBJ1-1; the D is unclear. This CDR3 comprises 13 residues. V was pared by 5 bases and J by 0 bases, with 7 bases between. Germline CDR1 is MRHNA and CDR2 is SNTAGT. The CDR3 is CASSHQVNTEAFF. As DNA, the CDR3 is TGTGCCAGCAGTCATCAGGTGAACACTGAAGCTTTCTTT.

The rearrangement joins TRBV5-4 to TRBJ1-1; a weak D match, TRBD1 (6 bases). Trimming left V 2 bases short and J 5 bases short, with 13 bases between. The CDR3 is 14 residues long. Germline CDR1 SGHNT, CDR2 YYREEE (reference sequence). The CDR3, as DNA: TGTGCCAGCAGCTTTTACAGGGCGGGTACTGAAGCTTTCTTT. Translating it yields CASSFYRAGTEAFF.

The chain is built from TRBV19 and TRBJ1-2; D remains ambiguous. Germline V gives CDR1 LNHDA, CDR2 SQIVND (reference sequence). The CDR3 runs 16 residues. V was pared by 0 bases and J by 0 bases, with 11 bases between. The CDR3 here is CASSIDATAANYGYTF. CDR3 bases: TGTGCCAGTAGTATAGACGCGACGGCGGCTAACTATGGCTACACCTTC.

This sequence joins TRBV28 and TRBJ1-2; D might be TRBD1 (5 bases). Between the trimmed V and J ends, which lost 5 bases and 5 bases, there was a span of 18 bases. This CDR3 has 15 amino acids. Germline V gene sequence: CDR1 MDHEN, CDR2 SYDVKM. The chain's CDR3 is CASSIPSGDRYGYTF. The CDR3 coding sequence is TGTGCCAGCAGTATCCCCTCGGGAGACAGATATGGCTACACCTTC.

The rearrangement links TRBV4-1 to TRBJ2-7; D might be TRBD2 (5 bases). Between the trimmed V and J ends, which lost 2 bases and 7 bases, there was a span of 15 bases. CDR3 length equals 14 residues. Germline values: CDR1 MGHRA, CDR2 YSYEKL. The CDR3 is CASSQPGSSGEQYF. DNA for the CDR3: TGCGCCAGCAGCCAACCAGGTTCCTCGGGGGAGCAGTACTTC.

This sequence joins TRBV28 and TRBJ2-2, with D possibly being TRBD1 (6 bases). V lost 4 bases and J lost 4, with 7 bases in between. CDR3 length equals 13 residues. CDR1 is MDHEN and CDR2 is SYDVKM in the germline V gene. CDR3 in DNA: TGTGCCAGCAGTTGGACAGCCACCGGGGAGCTGTTTTTT. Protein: CASSWTATGELFF.

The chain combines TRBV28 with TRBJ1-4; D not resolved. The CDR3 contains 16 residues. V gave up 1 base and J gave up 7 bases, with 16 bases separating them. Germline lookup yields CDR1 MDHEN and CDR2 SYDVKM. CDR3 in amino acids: CASSLFRGDLGEKLFF. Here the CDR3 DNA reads TGTGCCAGCAGTTTATTCCGGGGAGATTTGGGTGAAAAACTGTTTTTT.